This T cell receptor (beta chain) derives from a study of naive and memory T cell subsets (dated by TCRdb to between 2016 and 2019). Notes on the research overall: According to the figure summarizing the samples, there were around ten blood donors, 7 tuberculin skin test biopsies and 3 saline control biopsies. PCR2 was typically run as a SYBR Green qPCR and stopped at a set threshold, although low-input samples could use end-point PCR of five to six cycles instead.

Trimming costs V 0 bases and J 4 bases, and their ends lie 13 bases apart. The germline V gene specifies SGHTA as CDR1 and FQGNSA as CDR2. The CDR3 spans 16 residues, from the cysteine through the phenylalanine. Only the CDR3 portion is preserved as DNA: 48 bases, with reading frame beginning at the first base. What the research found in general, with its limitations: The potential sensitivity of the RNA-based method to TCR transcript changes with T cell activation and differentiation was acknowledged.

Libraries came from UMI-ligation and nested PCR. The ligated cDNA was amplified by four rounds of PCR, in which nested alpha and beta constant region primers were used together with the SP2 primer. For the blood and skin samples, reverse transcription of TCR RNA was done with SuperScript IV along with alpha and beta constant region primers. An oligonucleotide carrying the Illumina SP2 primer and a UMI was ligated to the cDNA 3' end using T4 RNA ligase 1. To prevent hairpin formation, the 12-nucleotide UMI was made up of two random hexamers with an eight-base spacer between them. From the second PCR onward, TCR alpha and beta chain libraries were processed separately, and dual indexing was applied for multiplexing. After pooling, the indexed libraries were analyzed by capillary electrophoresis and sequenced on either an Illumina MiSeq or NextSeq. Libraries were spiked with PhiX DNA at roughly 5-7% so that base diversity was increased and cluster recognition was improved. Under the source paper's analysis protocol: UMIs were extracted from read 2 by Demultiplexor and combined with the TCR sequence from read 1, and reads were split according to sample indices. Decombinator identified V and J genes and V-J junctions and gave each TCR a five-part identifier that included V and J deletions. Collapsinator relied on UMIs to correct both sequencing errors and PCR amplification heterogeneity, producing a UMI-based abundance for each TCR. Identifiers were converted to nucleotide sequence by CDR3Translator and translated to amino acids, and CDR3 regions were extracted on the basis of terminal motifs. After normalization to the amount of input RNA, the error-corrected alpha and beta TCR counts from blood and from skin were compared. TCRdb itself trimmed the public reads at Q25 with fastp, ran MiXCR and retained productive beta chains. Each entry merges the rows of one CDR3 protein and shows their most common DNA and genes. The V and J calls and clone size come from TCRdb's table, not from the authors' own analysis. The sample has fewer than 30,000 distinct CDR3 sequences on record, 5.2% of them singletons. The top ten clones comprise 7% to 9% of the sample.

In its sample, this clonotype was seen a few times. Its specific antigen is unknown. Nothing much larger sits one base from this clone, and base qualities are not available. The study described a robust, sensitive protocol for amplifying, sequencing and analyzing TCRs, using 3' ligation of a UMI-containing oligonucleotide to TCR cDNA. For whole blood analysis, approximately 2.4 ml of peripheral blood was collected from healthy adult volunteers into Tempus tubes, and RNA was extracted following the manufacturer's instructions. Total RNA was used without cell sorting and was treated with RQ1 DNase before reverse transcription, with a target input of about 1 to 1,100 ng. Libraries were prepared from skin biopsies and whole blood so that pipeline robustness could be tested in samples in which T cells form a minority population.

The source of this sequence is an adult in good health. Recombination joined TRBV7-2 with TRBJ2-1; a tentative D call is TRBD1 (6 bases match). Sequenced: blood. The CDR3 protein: CASSLAGGRVYNEQFF. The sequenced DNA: TGTGCCAGCAGCTTAGCAGGGGGAAGGGTTTACAATGAGCAGTTCTTC.